This TCR beta chain was documented in a study of prognosis after radiotherapy for stage I lung cancer. Broader study findings: In patients with versus without metastases, TRBV and TRBJ gene usage reportedly differed. The study found that unique TCR clone counts fell after stereotactic body radiation therapy, median approximately 9,600 versus 7,200.

About this clonotype itself: The target antigen is unknown.

Genomic DNA was subjected to two-round multiplex PCR for amplification of TCR beta CDR3. It was primers specific to each TRBV and TRBJ gene that first-round PCR used. TCRdb ran MiXCR on the multiplex PCR reads and lists one entry per CDR3 protein. The data contain almost 40,000 distinct CDR3 sequences, around 22% of them seen just once; the ten biggest clones take up 25%. With 4 bases removed from V and 7 bases from J, the gap between germline ends came to 17 bases. The CDR3 has 15 residues. Germline lookup yields CDR1 SGDLS and CDR2 YYNGEE. The sequencing used PBMCs, collected before or after stereotactic body radiation therapy (not recorded which). V is TRBV9 and J is TRBJ1-4; D gene ambiguous. This sequence was found in a donor of 50 years or more with non-small cell lung cancer. The CDR3 loop is CASSFAGKSSEKLFF. DNA for the CDR3: TGTGCCAGCAGCTTTGCTGGGAAGAGTAGTGAAAAACTGTTTTTT.